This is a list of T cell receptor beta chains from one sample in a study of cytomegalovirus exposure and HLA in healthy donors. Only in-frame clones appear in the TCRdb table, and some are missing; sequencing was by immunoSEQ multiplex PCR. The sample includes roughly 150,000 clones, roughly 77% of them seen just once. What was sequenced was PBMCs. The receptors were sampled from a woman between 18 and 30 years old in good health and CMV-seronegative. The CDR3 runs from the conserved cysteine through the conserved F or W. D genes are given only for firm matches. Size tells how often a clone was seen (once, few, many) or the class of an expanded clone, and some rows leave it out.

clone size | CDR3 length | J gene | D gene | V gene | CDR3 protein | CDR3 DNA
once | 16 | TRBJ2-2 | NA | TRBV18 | CASSPEDYRGTGELFF | TGTGCCAGCTCACCAGAGGACTACCGCGGTACCGGGGAGCTGTTTTTT
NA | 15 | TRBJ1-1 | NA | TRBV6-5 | CASRTTGKMNTEAFF | TGTGCCAGCAGGACCACAGGGAAGATGAACACTGAAGCTTTCTTT
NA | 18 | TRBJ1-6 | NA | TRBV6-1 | CASSVIGVGDTGNSPLHF | TGTGCCAGCAGTGTTATTGGAGTAGGGGACACGGGAAATTCACCCCTCCACTTT
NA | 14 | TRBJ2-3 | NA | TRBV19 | CASTYRWASDTQYF | TGTGCCAGTACTTATCGTTGGGCCTCAGATACGCAGTATTTT
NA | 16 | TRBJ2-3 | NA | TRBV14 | CASSQVGLARVDTQYF | TGTGCCAGCAGCCAAGTCGGGCTAGCGAGGGTTGATACGCAGTATTTT
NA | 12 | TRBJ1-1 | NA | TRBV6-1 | CASRQGNTEAFF | TGTGCCAGCAGGCAGGGGAACACTGAAGCTTTCTTT
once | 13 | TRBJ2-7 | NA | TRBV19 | CASSMGRTYEQYF | TGTGCCAGTAGTATGGGCAGGACCTACGAGCAGTACTTC
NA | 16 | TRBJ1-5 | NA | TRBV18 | CASSLGDPGGNQPQHF | TGTGCCAGCTCACTCGGCGATCCTGGAGGCAATCAGCCCCAGCATTTT
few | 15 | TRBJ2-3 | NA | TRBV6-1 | CASSVQAPSTDTQYF | TGTGCCAGCAGTGTACAGGCCCCTAGCACAGATACGCAGTATTTT
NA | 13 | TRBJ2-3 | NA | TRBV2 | CASQGPQGDTQYF | TGTGCCTCACAGGGACCCCAGGGAGATACGCAGTATTTT
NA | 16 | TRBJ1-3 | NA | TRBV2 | CASSEQRIFSGNTIYF | TGTGCCAGCAGTGAACAGAGGATCTTCTCTGGAAACACCATATATTTT
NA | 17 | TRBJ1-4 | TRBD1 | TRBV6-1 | CASSGRPQGAANEKLFF | TGTGCCAGCAGTGGCCGACCGCAGGGGGCGGCTAATGAAAAACTGTTTTTT
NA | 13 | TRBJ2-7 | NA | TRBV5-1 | CASSLNFAYEQYF | TGCGCCAGCAGCTTGAATTTCGCCTACGAGCAGTACTTC
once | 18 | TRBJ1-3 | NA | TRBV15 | CATSRDLETGFYGNTIYF | TGTGCCACCAGCAGAGATCTCGAGACAGGATTTTATGGAAACACCATATATTTT
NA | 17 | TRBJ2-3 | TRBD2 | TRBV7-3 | CASSRRLAGDRTDTQYF | TGTGCCAGCAGCCGGAGACTAGCGGGGGACCGCACAGATACGCAGTATTTT
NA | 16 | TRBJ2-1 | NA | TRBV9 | CASSPSSMPSGNEQFF | TGTGCCAGCAGCCCATCCTCGATGCCCAGCGGGAATGAGCAGTTCTTC
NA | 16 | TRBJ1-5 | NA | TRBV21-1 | CASSNSGQGGNQPQHF | TGTGCCAGCAGCAACTCGGGACAGGGCGGCAATCAGCCCCAGCATTTT
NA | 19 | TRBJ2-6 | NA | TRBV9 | CASSVGLAGEYSGANVLTF | TGTGCCAGCAGCGTAGGTTTGGCAGGGGAATACTCTGGGGCCAACGTCCTGACTTTC
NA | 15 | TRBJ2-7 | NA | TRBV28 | CASSLSEYRSYEQYF | TGTGCCAGCAGTTTATCTGAATACAGATCCTACGAGCAGTACTTC
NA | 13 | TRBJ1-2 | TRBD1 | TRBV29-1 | CSAYGTETYGYTF | TGCAGCGCCTACGGGACAGAAACGTATGGCTACACCTTC
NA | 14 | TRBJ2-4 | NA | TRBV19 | CASSTTGLPNIQYF | TGTGCCAGTAGTACCACAGGACTACCAAACATTCAGTACTTC
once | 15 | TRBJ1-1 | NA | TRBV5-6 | CASSLGGGSGTEAFF | TGTGCCAGCAGCTTGGGTGGGGGGTCTGGCACTGAAGCTTTCTTT
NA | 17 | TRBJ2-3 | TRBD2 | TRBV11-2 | CASSSLGSGRDTDTQYF | TGTGCCAGCAGCTCGCTTGGTAGCGGGAGGGACACAGATACGCAGTATTTT
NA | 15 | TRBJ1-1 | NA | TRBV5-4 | CASRQGERMNTEAFF | TGTGCCAGCAGGCAAGGGGAACGAATGAACACTGAAGCTTTCTTT
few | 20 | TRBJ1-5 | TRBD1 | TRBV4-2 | CASSLEEILDRGDSNQPQHF | TGTGCCAGCAGCCTAGAAGAAATTCTAGACAGGGGGGATAGCAATCAGCCCCAGCATTTT
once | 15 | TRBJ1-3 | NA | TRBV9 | CASSVAGIIGNTIYF | TGTGCCAGCAGCGTAGCAGGGATCATAGGAAACACCATATATTTT
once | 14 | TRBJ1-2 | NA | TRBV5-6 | CASSLVQGGYGYTF | TGTGCCAGCAGCTTGGTACAGGGCGGCTATGGCTACACCTTC
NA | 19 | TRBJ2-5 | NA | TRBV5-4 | CASSHRMGGGVNSRETQYF | TGTGCCAGCAGCCATCGGATGGGTGGCGGGGTAAACTCCAGAGAGACCCAGTACTTC
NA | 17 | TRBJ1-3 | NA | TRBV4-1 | CASSQGFQGPIGNTIYF | TGCGCCAGCAGCCAAGGGTTCCAGGGCCCTATTGGAAACACCATATATTTT
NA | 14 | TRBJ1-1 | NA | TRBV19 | CASSPSRENTEAFF | TGTGCCAGTAGTCCATCCAGGGAGAACACTGAAGCTTTCTTT
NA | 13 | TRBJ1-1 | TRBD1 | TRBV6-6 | CASSGTGGTEAFF | TGTGCCAGCAGCGGGACAGGGGGCACTGAAGCTTTCTTT
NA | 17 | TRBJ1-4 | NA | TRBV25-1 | CASSDPVPRATNEKLFF | TGTGCCAGCAGTGACCCCGTTCCGAGGGCAACTAATGAAAAACTGTTTTTT
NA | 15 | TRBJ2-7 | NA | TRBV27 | CASSFVGGTPYEQYF | TGTGCCAGCAGTTTCGTGGGAGGCACACCCTACGAGCAGTACTTC
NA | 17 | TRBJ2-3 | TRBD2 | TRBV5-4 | CASSLAVLAGEGDTQYF | TGTGCCAGCAGCTTGGCCGTCCTAGCGGGGGAGGGAGATACGCAGTATTTT
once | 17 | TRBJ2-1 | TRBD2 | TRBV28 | CASSLWGGSGRSNEQFF | TGTGCCAGCAGTTTATGGGGGGGTAGCGGGAGATCGAATGAGCAGTTCTTC